This is a list of T cell receptor beta chains from one sample in a study of T cell responses to AZD1222 COVID-19 vaccine. Clones were sequenced by immunoSEQ multiplex PCR, and TCRdb holds only the in-frame ones, with some missing. The repertoire holds 150,000 to 250,000 clones, roughly 92% seen once, with around 3% in the top ten. Here the sequenced sample was peripheral blood, taken 28 days after the second AZD1222 dose. The receptor source for this set is an adult who received the AZD1222 COVID-19 vaccine. CDR3s include the opening cysteine and the closing phenylalanine or tryptophan. A D gene is named only where the DNA matches it firmly. Where a row states a size, it is once, few, many or the class of an expanded clone; other rows omit it.

cdr3_length: 15
j_call: TRBJ1-3
d_call: .
clone_size: .
v_call: TRBV15
cdr3_aa: CATSGAGTYGNTIYF
cdr3_nt: TGTGCCACCAGCGGCGCCGGGACATATGGAAACACCATATATTTT

cdr3_length: 14
j_call: TRBJ1-2
d_call: .
clone_size: .
v_call: TRBV27
cdr3_aa: CASKQGFGPDGYTF
cdr3_nt: TGTGCCAGCAAACAGGGATTTGGGCCTGATGGCTACACCTTC

cdr3_length: 17
j_call: TRBJ2-1
d_call: TRBD1
clone_size: .
v_call: TRBV4-1
cdr3_aa: CASSHPSGRGNRNEQFF
cdr3_nt: TGCGCCAGCAGCCACCCATCCGGCAGGGGGAATCGGAATGAGCAGTTCTTC

cdr3_length: 16
j_call: TRBJ1-5
d_call: .
clone_size: .
v_call: TRBV7-2
cdr3_aa: CASSLGRGQGNQPQHF
cdr3_nt: TGTGCCAGCAGCTTGGGCCGGGGGCAGGGGAATCAGCCCCAGCATTTT

cdr3_length: 16
j_call: TRBJ1-4
d_call: TRBD1
clone_size: once
v_call: TRBV5-1
cdr3_aa: CASSLQGQGTNEKLFF
cdr3_nt: TGCGCCAGCAGCTTGCAGGGACAGGGAACGAATGAAAAACTGTTTTTT

cdr3_length: 15
j_call: TRBJ2-7
d_call: TRBD1
clone_size: .
v_call: TRBV11-2
cdr3_aa: CASSLVEGAVGEQYF
cdr3_nt: TGTGCCAGCAGCTTAGTTGAGGGGGCCGTGGGCGAGCAGTACTTC

cdr3_length: 15
j_call: TRBJ1-1
d_call: TRBD1
clone_size: .
v_call: TRBV5-1
cdr3_aa: CASSRAGTGAGEAFF
cdr3_nt: TGCGCCAGCAGCCGGGCCGGGACAGGGGCCGGTGAAGCTTTCTTT

cdr3_length: 15
j_call: TRBJ1-3
d_call: TRBD1
clone_size: .
v_call: TRBV6-4
cdr3_aa: CASSGPTGVGNTIYF
cdr3_nt: TGTGCCAGCAGTGGCCCCACAGGGGTCGGAAACACCATATATTTT

cdr3_length: 14
j_call: TRBJ2-3
d_call: TRBD2
clone_size: once
v_call: TRBV30
cdr3_aa: CAWAGGVGTDTQYF
cdr3_nt: TGTGCCTGGGCGGGGGGGGTCGGCACAGATACGCAGTATTTT

cdr3_length: 16
j_call: TRBJ2-2
d_call: .
clone_size: .
v_call: TRBV7-6
cdr3_aa: CASSLDRPANTGELFF
cdr3_nt: TGTGCCAGCAGCTTAGACAGACCCGCGAACACCGGGGAGCTGTTTTTT

cdr3_length: 15
j_call: TRBJ2-7
d_call: .
clone_size: once
v_call: TRBV6-2/TRBV6-3
cdr3_aa: CASSYEGTFAYEQYF
cdr3_nt: TGTGCCAGCAGTTACGAGGGGACGTTCGCCTACGAGCAGTACTTC

cdr3_length: 15
j_call: TRBJ1-4
d_call: .
clone_size: .
v_call: TRBV4-1
cdr3_aa: CASSQSETTNEKLFF
cdr3_nt: TGCGCCAGCAGCCAGTCCGAGACCACTAATGAAAAACTGTTTTTT

cdr3_length: 15
j_call: TRBJ1-2
d_call: .
clone_size: .
v_call: TRBV19
cdr3_aa: CASSIGEQGSYGYTF
cdr3_nt: TGTGCCAGTAGTATAGGAGAACAGGGCAGCTATGGCTACACCTTC

cdr3_length: 14
j_call: TRBJ1-1
d_call: .
clone_size: .
v_call: TRBV7-9
cdr3_aa: CASRVATENTEAFF
cdr3_nt: TGTGCCAGCAGAGTTGCGACGGAGAACACTGAAGCTTTCTTT

cdr3_length: 14
j_call: TRBJ2-3
d_call: TRBD2
clone_size: once
v_call: TRBV5-4
cdr3_aa: CASRRGLVGDTQYF
cdr3_nt: TGTGCCAGCAGACGGGGACTAGTTGGGGATACGCAGTATTTT

cdr3_length: 16
j_call: TRBJ2-1
d_call: TRBD1
clone_size: .
v_call: TRBV6-6
cdr3_aa: CASSYPGTALYNEQFF
cdr3_nt: TGTGCCAGCAGTTACCCGGGGACAGCGCTGTACAATGAGCAGTTCTTC

cdr3_length: 15
j_call: TRBJ2-7
d_call: TRBD1
clone_size: .
v_call: TRBV7-3
cdr3_aa: CASRYPGQETYEQYF
cdr3_nt: TGTGCCAGCAGATATCCGGGACAGGAGACCTACGAGCAGTACTTC

cdr3_length: 15
j_call: TRBJ2-2
d_call: .
clone_size: once
v_call: TRBV27
cdr3_aa: CASSLSLGYTGELFF
cdr3_nt: TGTGCCAGCAGTTTATCGCTAGGGTACACCGGGGAGCTGTTTTTT

cdr3_length: 13
j_call: TRBJ2-3
d_call: .
clone_size: .
v_call: TRBV10-2
cdr3_aa: CASSESELDTQYF
cdr3_nt: TGCGCCAGCAGTGAGTCGGAGTTAGATACGCAGTATTTT

cdr3_length: 11
j_call: TRBJ2-1
d_call: .
clone_size: .
v_call: TRBV7-9
cdr3_aa: CASEPRVEQFF
cdr3_nt: TGTGCCAGCGAGCCTCGAGTTGAGCAGTTCTTC

cdr3_length: 15
j_call: TRBJ2-7
d_call: .
clone_size: .
v_call: TRBV19
cdr3_aa: CASSIESTGSYEQYF
cdr3_nt: TGTGCCAGTAGTATAGAATCGACAGGCTCCTACGAGCAGTACTTC

cdr3_length: 16
j_call: TRBJ2-1
d_call: TRBD2
clone_size: .
v_call: TRBV11-3
cdr3_aa: CASSLLSSGSRNEQFF
cdr3_nt: TGTGCCAGCAGCCTCCTGAGTAGCGGGAGCAGGAATGAGCAGTTCTTC

cdr3_length: 11
j_call: TRBJ1-1
d_call: .
clone_size: once
v_call: TRBV20-1
cdr3_aa: CSAREVYGAFF
cdr3_nt: TGCAGTGCTAGGGAAGTTTATGGAGCTTTCTTT

cdr3_length: 16
j_call: TRBJ1-5
d_call: .
clone_size: .
v_call: TRBV21-1
cdr3_aa: CASRTVRWRGNQPQHF
cdr3_nt: TGTGCCAGCAGGACAGTGCGGTGGAGAGGGAATCAGCCCCAGCATTTT

cdr3_length: 15
j_call: TRBJ1-2
d_call: .
clone_size: .
v_call: TRBV5-1
cdr3_aa: CASSVPGQHVGSYTF
cdr3_nt: TGCGCCAGCAGCGTGCCGGGACAACACGTTGGCAGCTACACCTTC

cdr3_length: 15
j_call: TRBJ2-2
d_call: .
clone_size: .
v_call: TRBV18
cdr3_aa: CASSPQGTNTGELFF
cdr3_nt: TGTGCCAGCTCACCACAGGGGACGAACACCGGGGAGCTGTTTTTT

cdr3_length: 14
j_call: TRBJ1-2
d_call: TRBD1
clone_size: .
v_call: TRBV11-3
cdr3_aa: CASSPQTGIHGYTF
cdr3_nt: TGTGCCAGCAGCCCCCAGACAGGGATCCATGGCTACACCTTC

cdr3_length: 14
j_call: TRBJ2-7
d_call: TRBD2
clone_size: once
v_call: TRBV11-2
cdr3_aa: CASRGLAGPYEQYF
cdr3_nt: TGTGCCAGCAGGGGGCTAGCGGGTCCCTACGAGCAGTACTTC

cdr3_length: 15
j_call: TRBJ1-6
d_call: TRBD1
clone_size: .
v_call: TRBV11-2
cdr3_aa: CASSKTGDYNSPLHF
cdr3_nt: TGTGCCAGCAGCAAGACAGGGGACTATAATTCACCCCTCCACTTT

cdr3_length: 14
j_call: TRBJ2-7
d_call: TRBD1
clone_size: .
v_call: TRBV27
cdr3_aa: CASRNHGTDQEQYF
cdr3_nt: TGTGCCAGCAGGAACCACGGGACAGATCAGGAGCAGTACTTC

cdr3_length: 13
j_call: TRBJ2-7
d_call: .
clone_size: .
v_call: TRBV25-1
cdr3_aa: CASSEQGRYEQYF
cdr3_nt: TGTGCCAGCAGTGAACAGGGTCGCTACGAGCAGTACTTC

cdr3_length: 13
j_call: TRBJ2-7
d_call: .
clone_size: .
v_call: TRBV7-8
cdr3_aa: CASSLTSAYEQYF
cdr3_nt: TGTGCCAGCAGCTTAACGTCAGCCTACGAGCAGTACTTC

cdr3_length: 15
j_call: TRBJ2-3
d_call: .
clone_size: once
v_call: TRBV18
cdr3_aa: CASSPLSRGTDTQYF
cdr3_nt: TGTGCCAGCTCACCGCTCAGTAGGGGCACAGATACGCAGTATTTT

cdr3_length: 16
j_call: TRBJ2-3
d_call: TRBD2
clone_size: .
v_call: TRBV28
cdr3_aa: CASRSGGLAGIDTQYF
cdr3_nt: TGTGCCAGCAGGTCCGGAGGACTAGCGGGAATAGATACGCAGTATTTT

cdr3_length: 14
j_call: TRBJ2-1
d_call: TRBD2
clone_size: .
v_call: TRBV7-8
cdr3_aa: CASSLETGTTALFF
cdr3_nt: TGTGCCAGCAGCTTAGAAACCGGGACTACCGCTCTGTTCTTC

cdr3_length: 17
j_call: TRBJ2-1
d_call: .
clone_size: .
v_call: TRBV5-1
cdr3_aa: CASSPTVGGLNYNEQFF
cdr3_nt: TGCGCCAGCAGCCCCACGGTAGGGGGACTCAACTACAATGAGCAGTTCTTC

cdr3_length: 13
j_call: TRBJ1-4
d_call: .
clone_size: .
v_call: TRBV10-3
cdr3_aa: CAISLATNEKLFF
cdr3_nt: TGTGCCATCAGCCTTGCAACTAATGAAAAACTGTTTTTT

cdr3_length: 16
j_call: TRBJ1-2
d_call: .
clone_size: .
v_call: TRBV3-1/TRBV3-2
cdr3_aa: CASSLRRDPQFYGYTF
cdr3_nt: TGTGCCAGCAGCCTCCGCCGGGACCCCCAATTCTATGGCTACACCTTC

cdr3_length: 13
j_call: TRBJ1-2
d_call: .
clone_size: .
v_call: TRBV6-1
cdr3_aa: CASSGDGFSGYTF
cdr3_nt: TGTGCCAGCAGTGGGGATGGATTTTCTGGCTACACCTTC

cdr3_length: 14
j_call: TRBJ1-1
d_call: .
clone_size: .
v_call: TRBV5-1
cdr3_aa: CASSSQTVGTEAFF
cdr3_nt: TGCGCCAGCAGCTCCCAGACAGTCGGCACTGAAGCTTTCTTT

cdr3_length: 15
j_call: TRBJ1-2
d_call: .
clone_size: .
v_call: TRBV21-1
cdr3_aa: CASIRGQGTVYGYTF
cdr3_nt: TGTGCCAGCATAAGGGGACAGGGGACAGTCTATGGCTACACCTTC

cdr3_length: 11
j_call: TRBJ2-7
d_call: .
clone_size: few
v_call: TRBV28
cdr3_aa: CASSLGLGSYF
cdr3_nt: TGTGCCAGCAGTTTGGGGTTGGGGTCGTACTTC

cdr3_length: 14
j_call: TRBJ1-1
d_call: .
clone_size: .
v_call: TRBV30
cdr3_aa: CAWSVGKGNTEAFF
cdr3_nt: TGTGCCTGGAGTGTAGGAAAGGGAAACACTGAAGCTTTCTTT

cdr3_length: 14
j_call: TRBJ1-4
d_call: .
clone_size: .
v_call: TRBV5-1
cdr3_aa: CASSPGTKNEKLFF
cdr3_nt: TGCGCCAGCAGCCCCGGGACGAAGAATGAAAAACTGTTTTTT

cdr3_length: 14
j_call: TRBJ1-1
d_call: TRBD1
clone_size: .
v_call: TRBV19
cdr3_aa: CASSKQGVNTEAFF
cdr3_nt: TGTGCCAGTAGTAAACAGGGGGTGAACACTGAAGCTTTCTTT

cdr3_length: 12
j_call: TRBJ2-1
d_call: TRBD1
clone_size: .
v_call: TRBV6-5
cdr3_aa: CASRDYRGPQFF
cdr3_nt: TGTGCCAGCAGGGACTACAGGGGGCCGCAGTTCTTC

cdr3_length: 14
j_call: TRBJ1-3
d_call: .
clone_size: .
v_call: TRBV6-5
cdr3_aa: CASNPWTAGNTIYF
cdr3_nt: TGTGCCAGCAACCCATGGACAGCTGGAAACACCATATATTTT

cdr3_length: 18
j_call: TRBJ2-4
d_call: .
clone_size: .
v_call: TRBV29-1
cdr3_aa: CSVEDPRQGRGPRNIQYF
cdr3_nt: TGCAGCGTTGAAGACCCAAGACAGGGGAGGGGGCCGCGAAACATTCAGTACTTC

cdr3_length: 16
j_call: TRBJ2-1
d_call: .
clone_size: .
v_call: TRBV7-3
cdr3_aa: CASSLVGGASYNEQFF
cdr3_nt: TGTGCCAGCAGCTTAGTCGGCGGGGCTTCCTACAATGAGCAGTTCTTC

cdr3_length: 12
j_call: TRBJ2-7
d_call: .
clone_size: once
v_call: TRBV6-5
cdr3_aa: CASSPGSAEQYF
cdr3_nt: TGTGCCAGCAGCCCCGGGAGCGCCGAGCAGTACTTC

cdr3_length: 14
j_call: TRBJ1-3
d_call: .
clone_size: .
v_call: TRBV7-2
cdr3_aa: CASSFYPAGNTIYF
cdr3_nt: TGTGCCAGCAGCTTTTACCCAGCGGGAAACACCATATATTTT

cdr3_length: 11
j_call: TRBJ2-1
d_call: .
clone_size: .
v_call: TRBV20-1
cdr3_aa: CSVATGNEQFF
cdr3_nt: TGCAGTGTTGCAACGGGGAATGAGCAGTTCTTC

cdr3_length: 16
j_call: TRBJ1-4
d_call: .
clone_size: .
v_call: TRBV7-2
cdr3_aa: CASRNERGATNEKLFF
cdr3_nt: TGTGCCAGCAGGAATGAAAGGGGAGCAACTAATGAAAAACTGTTTTTT